One sample yielded the 18 T cell receptor beta chains listed below, sequenced in a study of T-cell reconstitution after alpha-beta-depleted transplantation in children. The TCRbeta library incorporated unique molecular identifiers. Using its own MiXCR run on the PCR reads, TCRdb lists one record per CDR3 protein. Here the sample spans approximately 250,000 distinct CDR3 sequences, approximately 9.8% being singletons. The starting material was PBMCs from the stem cell graft donor, obtained from the stem cell graft. The receptors stem from a human donor who donated a stem cell graft to a child with SCID.

This clonotype was seen repeatedly, ten times or more. The chain combines TRBV4-1 with TRBJ2-2, with no clear D. The length of the CDR3 is 13 residues. Germline loops: CDR1 MGHRA, CDR2 YSYEKL. The V end was cut by 1 base, the J end by 6 bases, with 6 bases between. The CDR3 spells CASSQVWAGELFF. CDR3 nucleotides: TGCGCCAGCAGCCAAGTTTGGGCCGGGGAGCTGTTTTTT.

The chain recombines TRBV5-1 with TRBJ1-1; 8 bases fit TRBD1. J lost 6 bases, V lost 0 bases, and 10 bases had no gene match. The CDR3 length is 16 residues. Germline CDR1 is SGHRS and CDR2 is YFSETQ. CDR3 amino acids: CASSLEGQGRFAEAFF. The CDR3, as DNA: TGCGCCAGCAGCTTGGAAGGACAGGGACGGTTCGCTGAAGCTTTCTTT.

This clonotype has ten or more counts. CDR3 nucleotides: TGTGCCACCAGCAAATACCAAGGGGGAAAGGGCAATCCTGGTCGGAATTCACCCCTCCACTTT. Its translation: CATSKYQGGKGNPGRNSPLHF. The chain combines TRBV15 with TRBJ1-6; the D gene is possibly TRBD1 (6 bases). Deletions cut 4 bases from V and 7 bases from J, with 32 bases between. This CDR3 has 21 residues. Germline V gene lookup returns CDR1 LNHNV and CDR2 YYDKDF (reference sequence). Looking up the rest from reference TRBV15 and TRBJ1-6 gives the full variable domain: DAMVIQNPRYQVTQFGKPVTLSCSQTLNHNVMYWYQQKSSQAPKLLFHYYDKDFNNEADTPDNFQSRRPNTSFCFLDIRSPGLGDTAMYLCATSKYQGGKGNPGRNSPLHFGNGTRLTVT.

This clonotype was detected many times. This chain's CDR3 is CASSRTSGGASYNEQFF. The CDR3 DNA reads as TGCGCCAGCAGCCGGACTAGCGGGGGGGCCTCCTACAATGAGCAGTTCTTC. V is TRBV5-1 and J is TRBJ2-1, with TRBD2 matching 15 bases. The CDR3 sequence is 17 residues long. Germline V CDR1 and CDR2: SGHRS, YFSETQ. J was trimmed by 0 bases and V by 4 bases; bases with no gene match: 2.

This clonotype was detected only a few times. It may be a read error: a sequence one base away is much more abundant. This sequence joins TRBV7-2 and TRBJ1-2, with D unclear. The germline V gene encodes CDR1 SGHTA and CDR2 FQGNSA. CDR3 length: 15 residues. The CDR3 loop is CASSLSPVENYGYPF. The CDR3 DNA sequence: TGTGCCAGCAGCTTATCTCCGGTCGAGAACTATGGCTACCCCTTC.

This clonotype was recorded many times. The V gene is TRBV7-2, the J gene TRBJ2-1, with 11 nucleotides matching TRBD2. The CDR3 has 15 amino acids. Germline lookup yields CDR1 SGHTA and CDR2 FQGNSA. The V and J ends lost 5 bases and 0 bases, in that order; junction bases with no gene match: 0. The DNA for the CDR3 is TGTGCCAGCAGCACTAGCGGGGGCTCCTACAATGAGCAGTTCTTC. Its translation is CASSTSGGSYNEQFF.

The rearrangement links TRBV4-3 to TRBJ1-2; D may be TRBD1 (5 bases). Trimming cost V 1 base and J 2 bases, with 11 bases left between them. The germline V gene encodes CDR1 LGHNA and CDR2 YSLEER. This CDR3 region has 15 residues. The CDR3 bases are TGCGCCAGCAGCCAAGTTGAGTCAGGGAACTATGGCTACACCTTC. Its protein product is CASSQVESGNYGYTF.

This clonotype was detected ten times or more. This sequence joins TRBV3-1 and TRBJ2-7; 12 nucleotides align to TRBD1. The CDR3 spans 14 residues. Trimming took 2 bases from V and 6 from J; bases not matched to a gene: 2. The germline CDR1 and CDR2 sequences are LGHDT and YNNKEL (reference sequence). The CDR3 sequence is CASSQKGQGAEQYF. CDR3 DNA: TGTGCCAGCAGCCAAAAGGGACAGGGGGCCGAGCAGTACTTC.

This clonotype was seen ten or more times. The chain carries TRBV4-3 and TRBJ1-1; D uncertain. The CDR3 consists of 14 residues. V dropped 4 bases and J dropped 0 bases, with 9 bases sitting between them. The germline gives CDR1 LGHNA, CDR2 YSLEER. CDR3 loop: CASSPGVLNTEAFF. The CDR3 DNA is TGCGCCAGCAGCCCCGGTGTTTTGAACACTGAAGCTTTCTTT.

This clonotype has a count of ten or more. The chain has TRBV10-3 and TRBJ1-5; 10 nucleotides line up with TRBD1. The CDR3 totals 14 residues. Germline V gives CDR1 ENHRY, CDR2 SYGVKD. J was trimmed by 6 bases and V by 10 bases; bases with no gene match: 9. This chain's CDR3 is CATALDRGSQPQHF. The CDR3 nucleotides read TGTGCCACCGCTCTGGACAGGGGGAGTCAGCCCCAGCATTTT.

Worth noting for this clonotype: A much larger clone lies one base from this, so it may be a read error. The V gene is TRBV12-3 or TRBV12-4, the J gene TRBJ1-5; D is unresolved. The length of the CDR3 is 14 residues. The ends were cut back, 7 bases at V and 9 bases at J, with 19 bases in the middle. The CDR3 reads CASILDGSGWPQHF. Written as DNA, the CDR3 is TGTGCCAGCATCCTGGACGGCTCCGGATGGCCCCAGCATTTT.

This clonotype was seen repeatedly, ten times or more. V is TRBV6-5 and J is TRBJ2-3; no reliable D call. V was trimmed by 0 bases and J by 8 bases, leaving 6 bases between them. Germline values: CDR1 MNHEY, CDR2 SVGAGI. This CDR3 is 12 amino acids long. This chain's CDR3 is CASSYSHGTQYF. CDR3 in DNA: TGTGCCAGCAGTTACTCGCATGGTACGCAGTATTTT.

This clonotype showed up many times. The chain recombines TRBV4-3 with TRBJ1-4; 8 bases are shared with TRBD1. The germline V gene has CDR1 LGHNA and CDR2 YSLEER. Germline trimming cut 4 bases from V and 10 bases from J; bases unmatched to any gene: 8. The CDR3 is made up of 14 amino acids. The CDR3 sequence is CASSPRQGQGKLFF. For the CDR3, the DNA is TGCGCCAGCAGCCCAAGACAGGGGCAAGGAAAACTGTTTTTT.

There are many counts of this clonotype. V is TRBV5-1 and J is TRBJ2-7; D gene uncertain. This CDR3 region has 14 residues. From germline, CDR1 is SGHRS and CDR2 YFSETQ. V was pared by 0 bases and J by 6 bases, with 13 bases between. The CDR3: CASSLGAPPGEQYF. The DNA for the CDR3 is TGCGCCAGCAGCTTGGGGGCCCCGCCGGGCGAGCAGTACTTC.

For this clonotype: Possible read error: a much larger clone is one base away. The J gene is TRBJ1-2, the V gene TRBV20-1; TRBD1 matches 8 bases. The length of the CDR3 is 16 residues. Germline V gene data show CDR1 as DFQATT and CDR2 as SNEGSKA (reference sequence). CDR3 in amino acids: CCATDRGHLPNYGYTF. The CDR3 DNA follows: TGCTGTGCCACCGACAGGGGCCACCTTCCCAACTATGGCTACACCTTC.

This clonotype appeared many times. The chain carries TRBV5-1 and TRBJ2-5, with D uncertain. The V gene's germline CDR1 is SGHRS and CDR2 YFSETQ. V was trimmed by 2 bases and J by 2 bases, leaving 7 bases between them. The CDR3 covers 13 residues. The CDR3 protein is CASSFQIQETQYF. The CDR3 DNA follows: TGCGCCAGCAGCTTTCAAATACAAGAGACCCAGTACTTC.

This clonotype appeared many times. CDR3 DNA sequence: TGTGCCAGCAGCTCGGGTGGGGGGCCAAGGGCGCAGTATTTT. Its translation is CASSSGGGPRAQYF. The gene calls are TRBV7-2 and TRBJ2-3, with D possibly called TRBD1 or TRBD2 (6 bases each). V lost 4 bases, J lost 10 bases, and 18 bases lay in between. Germline loops: CDR1 SGHTA, CDR2 FQGNSA. CDR3 size: 14 residues.

This clonotype was seen many times. The chain is built from TRBV15 and TRBJ2-7, with D unclear. The germline V and J ends were trimmed by 0 bases and 4 bases, with 13 bases remaining between them. The germline gives CDR1 LNHNV, CDR2 YYDKDF (reference sequence). The CDR3 has 15 residues. CDR3 nucleotides: TGTGCCACCAGCAGAGAGTTCAATTGGGTTTACGAGCAGTACTTC. Translating it yields CATSREFNWVYEQYF.